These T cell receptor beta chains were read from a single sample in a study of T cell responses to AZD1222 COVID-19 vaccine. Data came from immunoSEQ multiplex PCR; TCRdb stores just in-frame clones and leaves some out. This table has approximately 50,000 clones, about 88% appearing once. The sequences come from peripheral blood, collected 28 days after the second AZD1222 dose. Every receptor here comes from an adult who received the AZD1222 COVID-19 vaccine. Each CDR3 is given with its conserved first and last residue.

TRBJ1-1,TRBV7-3,CASSPTFNTEAFF
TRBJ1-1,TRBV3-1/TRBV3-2,CASSPTQVGTEAFF
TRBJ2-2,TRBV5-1,CASSMRDKHTGELFF
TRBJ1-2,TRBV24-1,CATSDLNSYGYTF
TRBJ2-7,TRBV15,CATSGRLAGAYEQYF
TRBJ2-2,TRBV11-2,CASQLGSNTGELFF
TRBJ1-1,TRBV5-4,CASSERQGLTEAFF
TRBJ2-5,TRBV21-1,CASTDPPGKAGETQYF
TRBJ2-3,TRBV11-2,CASIQGGLFTDTQYF
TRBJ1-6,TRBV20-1,CSAGARSPLHF
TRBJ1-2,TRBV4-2,CASSQDSLDSRIYGYTF
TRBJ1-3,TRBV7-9,CASSFGADSGNTIYF
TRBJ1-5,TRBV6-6,CASGEFQPQHF
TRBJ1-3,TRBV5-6,CASSWDRAGNTIYF
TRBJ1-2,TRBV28,CASSLGLPLYGYTF
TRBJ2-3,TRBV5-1,CASSITDTQYF
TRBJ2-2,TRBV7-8,CASRVAGRTGRNTGELFF
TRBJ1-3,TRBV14,CASRAGTSGNTIYF
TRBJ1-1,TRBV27,CASSSAWTGGTEAFF
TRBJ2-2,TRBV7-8,CASSLVSMTGELFF
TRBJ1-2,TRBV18,CASSGSMNYGYTF
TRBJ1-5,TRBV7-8,CASREAYRAGGNQPQHF
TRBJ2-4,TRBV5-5,CASSFFRQGNIQYF
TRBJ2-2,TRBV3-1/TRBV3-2,CASRGTDSGTGELFF
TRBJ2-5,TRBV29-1,CSVEGVEGETQYF
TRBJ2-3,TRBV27,CASSFVSATHTQYF
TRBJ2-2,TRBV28,CASSLPGAGNTGELFF
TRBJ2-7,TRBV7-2,CASSLRQTYEQYF
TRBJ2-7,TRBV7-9,CASSPQGADYEQYF
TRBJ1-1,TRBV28,CASSDPLTGHVNTEAFF
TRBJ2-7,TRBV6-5,CASSAWGQGPYEQYF
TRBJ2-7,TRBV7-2,CASSFLARGNYEQYF
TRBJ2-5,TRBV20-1,CSASRQGGETQYF
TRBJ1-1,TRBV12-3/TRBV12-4,CASSIRDRQEAFF
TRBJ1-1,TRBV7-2,CASSLVEGAEAFF
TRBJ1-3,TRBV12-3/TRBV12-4,CASRPNGNTIYF
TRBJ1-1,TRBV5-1,CASSLAEFVTEAFF
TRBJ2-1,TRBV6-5,CASSSPQLGSEQFF
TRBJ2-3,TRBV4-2,CASGQGIPTDTQYF
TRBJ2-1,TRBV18,CASSPGTGIAFF
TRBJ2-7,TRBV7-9,CASSSMSGEQYF
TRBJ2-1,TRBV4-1,CASSQGVGLAGNEQFF
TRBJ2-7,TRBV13,CASSRGRDHSFYEQYF
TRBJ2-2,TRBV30,CAWRGTSGVNTGELFF
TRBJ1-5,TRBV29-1,CSVLGLDRNQPQHF
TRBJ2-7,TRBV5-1,CASSTQGGGTHEQYF
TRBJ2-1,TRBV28,CASSSKAGLLYNEQFF
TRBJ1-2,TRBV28,CASSPIRTGGSYGYTF
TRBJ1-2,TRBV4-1,CASSQGRAGYGYTF